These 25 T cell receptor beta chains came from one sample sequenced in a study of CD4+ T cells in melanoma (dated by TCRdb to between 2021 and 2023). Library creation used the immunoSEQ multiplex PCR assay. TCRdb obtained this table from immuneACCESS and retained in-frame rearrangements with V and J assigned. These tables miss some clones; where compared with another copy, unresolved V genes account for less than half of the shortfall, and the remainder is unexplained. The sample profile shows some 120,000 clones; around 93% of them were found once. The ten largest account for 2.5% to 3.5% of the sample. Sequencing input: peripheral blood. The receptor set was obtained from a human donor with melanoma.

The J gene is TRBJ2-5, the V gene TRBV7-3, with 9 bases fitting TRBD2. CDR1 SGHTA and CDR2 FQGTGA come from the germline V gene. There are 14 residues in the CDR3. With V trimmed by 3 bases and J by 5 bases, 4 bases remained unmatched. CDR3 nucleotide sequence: TGTGCCAGCAGCTTTACTAGCGGGCGGGAGACCCAGTACTTC. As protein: CASSFTSGRETQYF.

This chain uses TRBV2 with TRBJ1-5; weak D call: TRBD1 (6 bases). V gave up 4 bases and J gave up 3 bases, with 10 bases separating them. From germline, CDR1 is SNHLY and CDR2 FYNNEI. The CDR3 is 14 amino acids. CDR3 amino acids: CASSGGQYNQPQHF. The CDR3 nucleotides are TGTGCCAGCAGTGGCGGACAGTACAATCAGCCCCAGCATTTT.

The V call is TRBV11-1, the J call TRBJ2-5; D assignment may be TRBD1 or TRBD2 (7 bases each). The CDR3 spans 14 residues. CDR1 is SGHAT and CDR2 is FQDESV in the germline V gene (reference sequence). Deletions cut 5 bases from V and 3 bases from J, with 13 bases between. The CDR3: CASSTAGGEETQYF. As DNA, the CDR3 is TGTGCCAGCAGCACCGCAGGGGGGGAAGAGACCCAGTACTTC.

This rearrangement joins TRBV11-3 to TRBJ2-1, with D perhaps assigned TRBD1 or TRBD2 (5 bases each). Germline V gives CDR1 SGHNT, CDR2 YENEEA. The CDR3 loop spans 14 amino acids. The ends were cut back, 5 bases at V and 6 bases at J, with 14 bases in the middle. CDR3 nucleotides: TGTGCCAGCAGCCCGAGTCTTGGGGGCAATGAGCAGTTCTTC. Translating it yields CASSPSLGGNEQFF.

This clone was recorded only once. This CDR3 is CASSGTSGSNTGELFF. CDR3 DNA sequence: TGTGCCAGCAGTGGGACTAGCGGTTCGAACACCGGGGAGCTGTTTTTT. The gene calls are TRBV6-4 and TRBJ2-2; 10 bases are a match to TRBD2. The CDR3 runs 16 residues. Per germline, CDR1 MRHNA and CDR2 SNTAGT. Germline trimming cut 4 bases from V and 0 bases from J; bases unmatched to any gene: 2.

The CDR3 is CATRAMNTEAFF. The CDR3 nucleotides read TGTGCCACCAGGGCTATGAACACTGAAGCTTTCTTT. The rearrangement links TRBV6-5 to TRBJ1-1; TRBD1 is a possible D gene (5 bases). V was clipped by 10 bases and J by 0 bases, with 9 bases between them. The length of the CDR3 is 12 residues. The germline gives CDR1 MNHEY, CDR2 SVGAGI.

As DNA, the CDR3 is TGTGCCAGCTCTTTTCGGGGGCCACGCTACGAGCAGTACTTC. Translation gives CASSFRGPRYEQYF. V usage is TRBV2 and J usage is TRBJ2-7; TRBD1 or TRBD2 may be the D gene (6 bases each). Germline lookup yields CDR1 SNHLY and CDR2 FYNNEI. CDR3 size: 14 residues. V was pared by 8 bases and J by 3 bases, with 17 bases between.

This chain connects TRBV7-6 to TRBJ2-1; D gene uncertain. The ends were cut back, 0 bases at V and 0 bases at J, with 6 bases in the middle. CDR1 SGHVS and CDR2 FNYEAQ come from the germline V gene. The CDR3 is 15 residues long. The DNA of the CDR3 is TGTGCCAGCAGCTTAGCGGTAAGCTCCTACAATGAGCAGTTCTTC. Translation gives CASSLAVSSYNEQFF.

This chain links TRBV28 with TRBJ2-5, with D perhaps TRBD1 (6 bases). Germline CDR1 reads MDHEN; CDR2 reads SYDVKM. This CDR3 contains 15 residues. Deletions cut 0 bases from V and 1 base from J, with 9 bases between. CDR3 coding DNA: TGTGCCAGCAGTTTATGGGGGGCGAGCCAAGAGACCCAGTACTTC. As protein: CASSLWGASQETQYF.

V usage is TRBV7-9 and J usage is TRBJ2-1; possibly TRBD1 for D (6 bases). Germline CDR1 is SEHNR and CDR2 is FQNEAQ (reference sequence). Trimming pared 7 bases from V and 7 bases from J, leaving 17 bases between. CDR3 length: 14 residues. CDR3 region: CASTSQGLRNEQFF. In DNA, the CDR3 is TGTGCCAGCACCTCGCAGGGGTTGAGGAATGAGCAGTTCTTC.

The DNA of the CDR3 is TGTGCCAGCAGCCCAGGCTCGTACAATGAGCAGTTCTTC. Encoded protein: CASSPGSYNEQFF. The rearrangement uses TRBV7-9 and TRBJ2-1; D unresolved. Germline V gene sequence: CDR1 SEHNR, CDR2 FQNEAQ (reference sequence). There are 13 residues in the CDR3. Deletions cut 5 bases from V and 4 bases from J, with 9 bases between.

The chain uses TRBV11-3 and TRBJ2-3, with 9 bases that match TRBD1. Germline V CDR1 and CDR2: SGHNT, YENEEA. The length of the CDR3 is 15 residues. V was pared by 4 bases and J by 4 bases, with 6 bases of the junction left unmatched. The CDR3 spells CASSSRGTGPDTQYF. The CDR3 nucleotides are TGTGCCAGCAGCTCCAGGGGGACAGGGCCAGATACGCAGTATTTT.

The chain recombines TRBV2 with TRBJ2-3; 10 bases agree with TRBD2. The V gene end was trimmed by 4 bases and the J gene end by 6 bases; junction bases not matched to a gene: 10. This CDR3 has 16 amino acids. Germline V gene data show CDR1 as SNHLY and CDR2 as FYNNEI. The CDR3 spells CASSAGAGGGRDTQYF. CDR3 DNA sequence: TGTGCCAGCAGTGCAGGAGCGGGAGGGGGTAGGGATACGCAGTATTTT.

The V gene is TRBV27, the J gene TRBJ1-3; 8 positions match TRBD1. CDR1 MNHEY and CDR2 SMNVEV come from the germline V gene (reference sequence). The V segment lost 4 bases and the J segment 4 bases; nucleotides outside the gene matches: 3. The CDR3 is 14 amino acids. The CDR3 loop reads CASSSTGAGNTIYF. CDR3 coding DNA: TGTGCCAGCAGTTCGACAGGGGCGGGAAACACCATATATTTT.

The CDR3 loop is CASSFFRGRTYEQYF. The CDR3 DNA follows: TGTGCCAGCAGTTTTTTTCGGGGTAGGACCTACGAGCAGTACTTC. The chain couples TRBV28 to TRBJ2-7; weak D call: TRBD2 (5 bases). The CDR3 runs 15 residues. The V gene's germline CDR1 is MDHEN and CDR2 SYDVKM. V was trimmed by 3 bases and J by 2 bases, leaving 14 bases between them.

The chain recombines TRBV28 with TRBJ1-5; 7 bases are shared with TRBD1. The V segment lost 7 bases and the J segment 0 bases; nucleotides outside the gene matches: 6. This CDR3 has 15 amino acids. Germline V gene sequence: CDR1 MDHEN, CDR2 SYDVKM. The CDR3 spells CASTSYRGSNQPQHF. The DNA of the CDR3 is TGTGCCAGCACTTCTTACAGGGGTAGCAATCAGCCCCAGCATTTT.

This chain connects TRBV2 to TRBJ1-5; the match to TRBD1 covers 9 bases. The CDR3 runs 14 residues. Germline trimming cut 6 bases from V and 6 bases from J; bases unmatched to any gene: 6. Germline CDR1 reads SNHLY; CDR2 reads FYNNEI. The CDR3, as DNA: TGTGCCAGCAGAGGGGGACAGGGTAGTCAGCCCCAGCATTTT. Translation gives CASRGGQGSQPQHF.

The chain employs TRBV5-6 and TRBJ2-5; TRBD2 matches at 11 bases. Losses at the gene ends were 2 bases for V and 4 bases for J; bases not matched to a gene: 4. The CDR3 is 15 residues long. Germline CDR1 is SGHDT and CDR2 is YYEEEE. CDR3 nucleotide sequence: TGTGCCAGCAGCTTTAGCGGGGGGGCCGGAGAGACCCAGTACTTC. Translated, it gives CASSFSGGAGETQYF.

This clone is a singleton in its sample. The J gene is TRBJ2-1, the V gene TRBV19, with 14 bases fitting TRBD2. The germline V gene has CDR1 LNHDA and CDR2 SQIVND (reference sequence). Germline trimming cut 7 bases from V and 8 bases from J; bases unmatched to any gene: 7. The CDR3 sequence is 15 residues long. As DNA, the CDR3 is TGTGCCAGTAACCCGGGACTAGCGGGAGCCGATGAGCAGTTCTTC. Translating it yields CASNPGLAGADEQFF.

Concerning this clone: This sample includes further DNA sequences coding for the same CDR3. CDR3: CASSGRGGPYEQYF. In DNA form, the CDR3 reads TGTGCCAGCAGTGGACGAGGGGGCCCCTACGAGCAGTACTTC. The chain couples TRBV2 to TRBJ2-7, with 7 nucleotides matching TRBD1. Germline CDR1 and CDR2: SNHLY and FYNNEI. V gave up 4 bases and J gave up 2 bases; unmatched junction bases: 5. The CDR3 has 14 residues.

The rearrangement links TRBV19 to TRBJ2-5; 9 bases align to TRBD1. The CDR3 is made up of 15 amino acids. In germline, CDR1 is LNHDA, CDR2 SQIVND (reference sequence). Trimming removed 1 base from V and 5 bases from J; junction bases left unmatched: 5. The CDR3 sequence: CASSIGTGVGETQYF. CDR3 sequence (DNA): TGTGCCAGTAGTATAGGGACAGGGGTCGGGGAGACCCAGTACTTC.

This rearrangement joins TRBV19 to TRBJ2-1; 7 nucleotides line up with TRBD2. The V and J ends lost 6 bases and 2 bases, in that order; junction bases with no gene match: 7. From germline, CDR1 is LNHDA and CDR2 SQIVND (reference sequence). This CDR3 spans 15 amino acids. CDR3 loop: CASRVSSGPYNEQFF. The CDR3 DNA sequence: TGTGCCAGTAGGGTCAGTAGCGGGCCCTACAATGAGCAGTTCTTC.

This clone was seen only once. In DNA form, the CDR3 reads TGTGCCAGCAGCATAAGAGAAAGGACAGTCTTTTCCACAGATACGCAGTATTTT. This gives the protein CASSIRERTVFSTDTQYF. V and J are TRBV7-8 and TRBJ2-3, with TRBD1 as a possible D gene (6 bases). CDR1 and CDR2 (germline): SGHVS, FQNEAQ. Trimming took 5 bases from V and 2 from J, leaving 23 bases between them. The CDR3 is 18 amino acids. Using reference TRBV7-8 and TRBJ2-3 for the parts outside the CDR3, the full variable domain is GAGVSQSPRYKVAKRGQDVALRCDPISGHVSLFWYQQALGQGPEFLTYFQNEAQLDKSGLPSDRFFAERPEGSVSTLKIQRTQQEDSAVYLCASSIRERTVFSTDTQYFGPGTRLTVL.

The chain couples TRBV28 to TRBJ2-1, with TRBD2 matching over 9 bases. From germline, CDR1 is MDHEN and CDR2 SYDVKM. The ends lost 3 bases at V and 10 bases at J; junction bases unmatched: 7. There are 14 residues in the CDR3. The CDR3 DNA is TGTGCCAGCAGTTTCCCAGCGGGAGGTTGGGAGCAGTTCTTC. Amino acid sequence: CASSFPAGGWEQFF.

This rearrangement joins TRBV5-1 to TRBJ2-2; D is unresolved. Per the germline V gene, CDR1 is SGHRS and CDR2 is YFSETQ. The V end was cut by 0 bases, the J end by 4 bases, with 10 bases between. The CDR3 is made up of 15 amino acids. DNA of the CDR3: TGCGCCAGCAGCTTGGGCGCGTGGGCCACCGGGGAGCTGTTTTTT. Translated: CASSLGAWATGELFF.